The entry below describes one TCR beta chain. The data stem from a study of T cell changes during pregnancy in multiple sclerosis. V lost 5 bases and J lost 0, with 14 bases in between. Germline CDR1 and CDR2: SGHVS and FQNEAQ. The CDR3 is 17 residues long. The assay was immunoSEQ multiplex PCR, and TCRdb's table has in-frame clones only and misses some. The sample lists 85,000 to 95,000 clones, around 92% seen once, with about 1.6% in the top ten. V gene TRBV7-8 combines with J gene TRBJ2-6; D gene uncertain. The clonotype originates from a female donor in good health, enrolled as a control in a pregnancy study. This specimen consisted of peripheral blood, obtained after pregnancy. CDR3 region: CASSALRVVSGANVLTF. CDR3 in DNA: TGTGCCAGCAGCGCCTTGCGAGTGGTCTCTGGGGCCAACGTCCTGACTTTC.